These T cell receptor beta chains were read from a single sample in a study of OX40 agonist ivuxolimab in advanced cancers. TCRdb keeps only in-frame clones here, not all; method: immunoSEQ multiplex PCR. This sample has about 53,000 clones, with around 87% found just once. This material consisted of CD4+ or CD8+ T cells sorted from blood, taken in a trial of the OX40 agonist ivuxolimab. The receptors were gathered from an adult with an advanced solid tumor such as melanoma, head and neck, liver or kidney cancer. Both conserved end residues are part of each CDR3. Fields, in order: CDR3 protein, V gene.

CDR3aa: CASSQHRRGGLAGIRNEQFF
v_gene: TRBV4-3

CDR3aa: CASTRTSGGAVTGELFF
v_gene: TRBV7-6

CDR3aa: CASKVSGNTIYF
v_gene: TRBV28

CDR3aa: CASSLPGQPNEKLFF
v_gene: TRBV18

CDR3aa: CASSFGPDYGYTF
v_gene: TRBV5-4

CDR3aa: CASSRTSGGPEVFGEQFF
v_gene: TRBV7-6

CDR3aa: CASSLELATGELFF
v_gene: TRBV5-1

CDR3aa: CAWGQGYNEQFF
v_gene: TRBV30

CDR3aa: CASSSMTGFSSYEQYF
v_gene: TRBV28

CDR3aa: CASSLAGGFSPLHF
v_gene: TRBV28

CDR3aa: CASSEDLGLWETQYF
v_gene: TRBV6-1

CDR3aa: CASSIVGGLGDEQYF
v_gene: TRBV19

CDR3aa: CASSQGQGAIQPQHF
v_gene: TRBV4-1

CDR3aa: CATQRGDSLFNYGYTF
v_gene: TRBV19

CDR3aa: CASSDGQGDRKQYF
v_gene: TRBV7-2

CDR3aa: CASSLVGTGLYRGNTIYF
v_gene: TRBV7-8

CDR3aa: CACGGGQGVDTQYF
v_gene: TRBV30

CDR3aa: CASKVGKYTEAFF
v_gene: TRBV6-5

CDR3aa: CASSPQTGGDQPQHF
v_gene: TRBV18

CDR3aa: CASSLGGSYNEQFF
v_gene: TRBV7-2

CDR3aa: CASSPGTQDPGAFF
v_gene: TRBV6-6